This TCR beta chain is drawn from a study of cytomegalovirus exposure and HLA in healthy donors. This CDR3 contains 15 residues. The V gene end was trimmed by 0 bases and the J gene end by 3 bases; junction bases not matched to a gene: 5. Germline V lookup: CDR1 SGDLS, CDR2 YYNGEE. Using immunoSEQ multiplex PCR, the repertoire was profiled, and TCRdb retains in-frame clones only, with some absent. The table includes 200,000 to 250,000 clones, 85% to 90% detected once. Source material: PBMCs. The chain links TRBV9 to TRBJ2-7, with 8 bases aligning to TRBD2. This TCR derives from a man younger than 35 in good health and CMV-seronegative. CDR3 sequence (DNA): TGTGCCAGCAGCGTAGCACTAGCGGCCCACTACGAGCAGTACTTC. Its translation is CASSVALAAHYEQYF.